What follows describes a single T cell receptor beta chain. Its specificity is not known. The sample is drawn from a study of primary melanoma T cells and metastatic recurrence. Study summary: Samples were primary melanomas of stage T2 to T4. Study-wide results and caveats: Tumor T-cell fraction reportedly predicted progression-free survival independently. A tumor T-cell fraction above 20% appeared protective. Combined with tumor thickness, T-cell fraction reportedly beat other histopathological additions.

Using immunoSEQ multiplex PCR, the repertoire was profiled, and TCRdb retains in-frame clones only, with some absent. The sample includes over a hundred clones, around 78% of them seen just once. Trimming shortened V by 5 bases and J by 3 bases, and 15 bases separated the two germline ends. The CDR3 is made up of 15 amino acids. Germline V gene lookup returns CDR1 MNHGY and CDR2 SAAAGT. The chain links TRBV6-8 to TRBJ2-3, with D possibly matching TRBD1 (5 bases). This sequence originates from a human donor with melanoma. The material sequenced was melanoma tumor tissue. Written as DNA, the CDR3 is TGTGCCAGCAGTAGGGTAGGGGCTGTGACAGATACGCAGTATTTT. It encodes CASSRVGAVTDTQYF.